Listed below are T cell receptor beta chains from one sample, sequenced in a study of vaccination and CD4 T cells after COVID-19. Their specific antigens are unknown. From the PCR reads, TCRdb called clonotypes with MiXCR, one entry per CDR3 protein. Of about 15,000 distinct CDR3 sequences listed, over 45% were seen once; the top ten hold 15% to 20%. Sample: CD4+ T cells from blood, cultured in vitro, taken before SARS-CoV-2 vaccination. The receptor source for this set is a human donor who had recovered from COVID-19. Each CDR3 is given with its conserved first and last residue. D genes are given only for firm matches. Part of the rows lack a size; the others show once, few, many or a class for expanded clones.

CASSLAGGHGNQPQHF | TGTGCCAGCAGCTTAGCGGGGGGGCATGGCAATCAGCCCCAGCATTTT | TRBJ1-5 | TRBV7-2 | . | .
CSASAGGEDYGYTF | TGCAGTGCTTCTGCAGGGGGCGAGGACTATGGCTACACCTTC | TRBJ1-2 | TRBV20-1 | TRBD1 | few
CASSQPGFINEQFF | TGCGCCAGCAGCCAACCAGGGTTCATCAATGAGCAGTTCTTC | TRBJ2-1 | TRBV4-1 | . | .
CASSPGLAGGSQFF | TGTGCCAGCAGCCCCGGACTAGCGGGAGGTTCGCAGTTCTTC | TRBJ2-1 | TRBV7-9 | TRBD2 | .
CASSSQVGRQPQHF | TGTGCCAGCAGCTCGCAGGTGGGGCGACAGCCCCAGCATTTT | TRBJ1-5 | TRBV5-6 | . | .
CASSPEGATNEKLFF | TGCGCCAGCAGCCCTGAGGGTGCAACTAATGAAAAACTGTTTTTT | TRBJ1-4 | TRBV4-3 | . | .
CASSLWGSLAFF | TGTGCCAGCAGTTTATGGGGTTCCTTAGCTTTCTTT | TRBJ1-1 | TRBV28 | . | few
CSARGLRAPEQYF | TGCAGTGCTAGGGGATTAAGGGCCCCCGAGCAGTACTTC | TRBJ2-7 | TRBV20-1 | . | few
CATSREGSSGNTIYF | TGTGCCACCAGCAGAGAGGGCAGCTCTGGAAACACCATATATTTT | TRBJ1-3 | TRBV15 | . | few
CASSFGAVKTQYF | TGTGCCAGCAGTTTCGGGGCGGTGAAGACCCAGTACTTC | TRBJ2-5 | TRBV28 | . | few
CASSFRGRYGYTF | TGTGCCAGCAGTTTTCGGGGCCGCTATGGCTACACCTTC | TRBJ1-2 | TRBV27 | . | few
CASSYEGPGELFF | TGTGCCAGCAGTTACGAGGGCCCCGGGGAGCTGTTTTTT | TRBJ2-2 | TRBV6-2/TRBV6-3 | . | .
CASSLTAGGQGEQFF | TGTGCCAGCAGCCTCACTGCGGGGGGGCAGGGTGAGCAGTTCTTC | TRBJ2-1 | TRBV7-9 | TRBD2 | .
CASSRDTEAFF | TGCGCCAGCAGCAGGGACACTGAAGCTTTCTTT | TRBJ1-1 | TRBV4-1 | . | .
CAVAASGRYNEQFF | TGTGCCGTTGCGGCTAGCGGCCGCTACAATGAGCAGTTCTTC | TRBJ2-1 | TRBV7-9 | TRBD2 | .
CSARNLAGFSYEQYF | TGCAGTGCTAGGAATTTAGCGGGTTTCTCCTACGAGCAGTACTTC | TRBJ2-7 | TRBV20-1 | TRBD2 | .
CSARDWSQGTGNTIYF | TGCAGTGCTAGAGATTGGTCACAGGGGACAGGAAACACCATATATTTT | TRBJ1-3 | TRBV20-1 | TRBD1 | .
CSVEGRAGGIDTQYF | TGCAGCGTTGAGGGTCGAGCGGGAGGGATAGATACGCAGTATTTT | TRBJ2-3 | TRBV29-1 | TRBD2 | .
CATSDHRGRQPQHF | TGTGCCACCAGTGATCACAGGGGACGTCAGCCCCAGCATTTT | TRBJ1-5 | TRBV24-1 | TRBD1 | few
CASSLAGGLPGGYF | TGTGCCAGCAGCCTAGCGGGAGGCCTCCCGGGTGGGTACTTC | TRBJ2-4 | TRBV2 | TRBD2 | .
CASSGTGRAEAFF | TGTGCCAGCAGCGGGACAGGGCGGGCTGAAGCTTTCTTT | TRBJ1-1 | TRBV7-2 | TRBD1 | .
CASSQGGGTGNTIYF | TGCGCCAGCAGCCAAGGCGGGGGCACTGGAAACACCATATATTTT | TRBJ1-3 | TRBV4-3 | . | .
CASSSRGAQAVETQYF | TGTGCCAGCAGCTCTAGGGGGGCGCAGGCTGTAGAGACCCAGTACTTC | TRBJ2-5 | TRBV7-8 | . | .
CASSGQGREQYF | TGTGCCAGCAGCGGACAGGGACGAGAGCAGTACTTC | TRBJ2-7 | TRBV11-1 | TRBD1 | .
CASSQAGHFYEQYF | TGTGCCAGCAGCCAAGCGGGACACTTCTACGAGCAGTACTTC | TRBJ2-7 | TRBV3-1 | . | .
CASSERTGAYEQYF | TGTGCCAGCAGCGAGCGGACAGGGGCCTACGAGCAGTACTTC | TRBJ2-7 | TRBV2 | TRBD1 | once
CSAPERGNFRQYF | TGCAGTGCTCCTGAGAGGGGAAACTTTAGGCAGTACTTC | TRBJ2-7 | TRBV20-1 | . | few
CASRPGHQNTEAFF | TGTGCCAGCCGTCCGGGACACCAGAACACTGAAGCTTTCTTT | TRBJ1-1 | TRBV28 | . | .
CEEETQYF | TGTGAGGAGGAGACCCAGTACTTC | TRBJ2-5 | TRBV19 | . | .
CASRMTGEYGYTF | TGTGCCAGCAGGATGACAGGGGAATATGGCTACACCTTC | TRBJ1-2 | TRBV6-2/TRBV6-3 | TRBD1 | medium-sized
CASSYSLHRKEPQHF | TGTGCCAGCAGTTACTCGTTACACCGGAAGGAGCCCCAGCATTTT | TRBJ1-5 | TRBV6-2/TRBV6-3 | . | .
CSALGLGQGTADTQYF | TGCAGTGCCCTTGGCCTAGGACAGGGGACGGCAGATACGCAGTATTTT | TRBJ2-3 | TRBV20-1 | TRBD1 | few
CSANGGYEQYF | TGCAGTGCCAACGGGGGGTACGAGCAGTACTTC | TRBJ2-7 | TRBV20-1 | TRBD2 | few
CASRDRARGGYTF | TGTGCCAGCCGGGACAGGGCAAGGGGCGGCTACACCTTC | TRBJ1-2 | TRBV12-3/TRBV12-4 | TRBD1 | .
CASSSQAGAYEQYF | TGTGCCAGCAGCTCCCAAGCGGGGGCCTACGAGCAGTACTTC | TRBJ2-7 | TRBV7-8 | TRBD2 | once
CASTPEGREGGPDTQYF | TGCGCCAGCACTCCGGAAGGGCGGGAGGGGGGCCCAGATACGCAGTATTTT | TRBJ2-3 | TRBV10-1 | TRBD2 | once
CSAREPPRVGTSGRVMTDTQYF | TGCAGTGCTAGAGAGCCCCCAAGGGTCGGGACTAGCGGGAGGGTGATGACAGATACGCAGTATTTT | TRBJ2-3 | TRBV20-1 | TRBD2 | few
CASSQRTGGTTDTQYF | TGCGCCAGCAGCCAAAGGACAGGGGGCACCACAGATACGCAGTATTTT | TRBJ2-3 | TRBV4-1 | TRBD1 | .
CASSLYGYETGGAGELFF | TGTGCCAGCAGTTTATATGGGTATGAGACAGGGGGTGCCGGGGAGCTGTTTTTT | TRBJ2-2 | TRBV12-3/TRBV12-4 | TRBD1 | .
CASSVGAGTQYF | TGTGCCAGCAGTGTGGGGGCTGGGACCCAGTACTTC | TRBJ2-5 | TRBV2 | . | .
CASSGEGGRSTEAFF | TGTGCCAGCAGTGGTGAGGGGGGCAGGAGCACTGAAGCTTTCTTT | TRBJ1-1 | TRBV28 | . | few
CAWSADPHPGLGGYTF | TGTGCCTGGAGCGCCGACCCACACCCGGGGTTGGGTGGCTACACCTTC | TRBJ1-2 | TRBV30 | . | .
CASSQDHPTGGSTGYTF | TGTGCCAGCAGCCAAGACCACCCGACAGGGGGCTCTACTGGCTACACCTTC | TRBJ1-2 | TRBV14 | TRBD1 | .
CAAPGGTGSWEQYF | TGTGCCGCACCAGGCGGGACAGGGAGTTGGGAGCAGTACTTC | TRBJ2-7 | TRBV28 | TRBD1 | few
CSAYRDLNYGYTF | TGCAGTGCCTACAGGGATCTTAACTATGGCTACACCTTC | TRBJ1-2 | TRBV20-1 | . | few
CASSSGTGGFSPLHF | TGTGCCAGCAGTAGTGGGACAGGGGGTTTCTCACCCCTCCACTTT | TRBJ1-6 | TRBV6-1 | TRBD1 | once
CASSRPGGSNYEQYF | TGTGCCAGCTCACGGCCAGGCGGGAGTAACTACGAGCAGTACTTC | TRBJ2-7 | TRBV18 | TRBD2 | .
CASSETPVYEQYF | TGTGCCAGCAGTGAAACTCCGGTTTACGAGCAGTACTTC | TRBJ2-7 | TRBV6-1 | . | .
CSARRTGRETQYF | TGCAGTGCTAGAAGGACAGGGAGAGAGACCCAGTACTTC | TRBJ2-5 | TRBV20-1 | TRBD1 | .
CSARVYGGDASPLHF | TGCAGTGCTAGAGTATACGGGGGGGACGCTTCACCCCTCCACTTT | TRBJ1-6 | TRBV20-1 | . | .
CAIHPSGTYNEQFF | TGTGCCATACACCCTAGCGGTACCTACAATGAGCAGTTCTTC | TRBJ2-1 | TRBV10-3 | TRBD2 | .
CAISESHLAGSYEQYF | TGTGCCATCAGTGAGAGTCACCTAGCGGGTTCCTACGAGCAGTACTTC | TRBJ2-7 | TRBV10-3 | TRBD2 | .
CSANKDSGNSNQPQHF | TGCAGTGCTAACAAAGACAGTGGAAATAGCAATCAGCCCCAGCATTTT | TRBJ1-5 | TRBV20-1 | . | medium-sized
CASSLWRDTQYF | TGTGCCAGCAGTTTGTGGAGAGATACGCAGTATTTT | TRBJ2-3 | TRBV28 | . | .
CSARPARTVKTQYF | TGCAGTGCTAGGCCAGCGCGGACAGTAAAGACGCAGTATTTT | TRBJ2-3 | TRBV20-1 | . | .
CASSLAGGQGNYGYTF | TGTGCCAGCAGCTTGGCCGGGGGCCAGGGTAACTATGGCTACACCTTC | TRBJ1-2 | TRBV5-5 | . | .
CASSADDGQPQHF | TGTGCCAGCTCCGCAGATGACGGGCAGCCCCAGCATTTT | TRBJ1-5 | TRBV18 | . | few
CASSTGGDQPQHF | TGTGCCAGCTCTACAGGGGGGGATCAGCCCCAGCATTTT | TRBJ1-5 | TRBV19 | TRBD1 | .
CASSSDRWQPQHF | TGTGCCAGCAGCTCGGACAGGTGGCAGCCCCAGCATTTT | TRBJ1-5 | TRBV7-2 | TRBD1 | .